Detailed here is one T cell receptor beta chain. No antigen is known for it. This record belongs to a study of cytomegalovirus exposure and HLA in healthy donors. Broader study findings: A list of more than 150 TCR beta chains associated with cytomegalovirus was given. First-cohort TCR clusters tended to co-occur in the 120 or so validation repertoires, a later analysis found.

Germline V gives CDR1 DFQATT, CDR2 SNEGSKA (reference sequence). The CDR3 consists of 10 residues. Trimming took off 6 bases at V and 7 bases at J, with 8 bases between the two ends. Sequencing was performed with immunoSEQ multiplex PCR; in TCRdb, only in-frame clones are kept and a portion is missing. The sample holds around 150,000 clones, about 85% seen once. The TCR was taken from a man aged 25 to 40 in good health and CMV-seropositive. The specimen sequenced was PBMCs. The gene calls are TRBV20-1 and TRBJ2-3; no definite D call. CDR3 in DNA: TGCAGTGCGGATGACAATACGCAGTATTTT. This gives the protein CSADDNTQYF.